The sequence of this T cell receptor (beta chain) was determined in a study of T cell responses to AZD1222 COVID-19 vaccine (dated by TCRdb to about 2021). About the investigation overall: TCR sequencing was performed for about 240 trial participants, of whom around 200 were given two doses of AZD1222 and some 25 were given two doses of MenACWY control vaccine. Trial participants were enrolled by age into 18-55, 56-69 and 70-plus year subgroups, with 148, 28 and 57 TCR-sequenced participants respectively. Overall study results and their limits: Reportedly, close to half of the unique spike-specific TCRs recognized epitopes lying outside the regions that are mutated in the B.1.351 and B.1.1.7 variants. After two AZD1222 doses, both the breadth and the depth of spike-specific TCRs were significantly higher than at day 0 and than in MenACWY recipients. The 56-69-year group was small, and its depth increase did not reach significance, likely because of low power. CD4 TCRs associated with the vaccine covered the entire spike protein, and the dominant responses were in regions 160-218 and 743-854. Most participants were white British and females outnumbered males, and the authors suggested that clonal diversity may have been underestimated. Conclusions about previously exposed vaccinees are limited because only a handful of AZD1222 recipients were SARS-CoV-2 seropositive at baseline. Because no day 14 peak-response samples were available, repertoires were characterized only after the peak T cell response.

The CDR3 regions of human TCRbeta chains were subjected to immunosequencing. In the paper's pipeline: TCRs in the repertoires were matched against a reference library of SARS-CoV-2-specific TCRs that had been generated with the MIRA antigen-specificity platform. Breadth was defined as the fraction of unique TCRs that were SARS-CoV-2-associated, and depth was defined as the fraction of total T cells that were SARS-CoV-2-associated. Each spike-specific TCR was assigned to its reactive spike region and to a CD4 or CD8 class using the MIRA data. Log10-transformed breadth and depth values were compared by one-way ANOVA with Sidak's multiple comparisons tests. TCRdb retrieved this table from immuneACCESS and kept in-frame rearrangements only. Not all clones are present; in checked studies, unresolved V genes account for under half, and no reason is known for the remainder. Clonal size and the V and J genes are those of that table, whereas D and trimming came from the DNA. Counted in this sample were around 80,000 clones; roughly nine tenths of them appeared once. The top ten constitute approximately 4.5% of the sample.

The time point label, as the study defines it: about 28 days (+/-7) after the second vaccine dose. AZD1222 recipients given second doses at about 4 weeks or at about 12 weeks were pooled, since spike-specific TCR depth and breadth were not found to differ between the two schedules. Samples from vaccinated people were obtained from the UK trials COV001 and COV002, which included a single-blind randomized controlled phase 2/3 trial of AZD1222 (ChAdOx1 nCoV-19) in healthy adults. For TCRbeta chain sequencing, PBMC samples were collected from trial participants at day 0 and at day 28 after the second dose. The CDR3 numbers 12 residues from cysteine through phenylalanine. Left in the record is the CDR3 DNA by itself, 36 bases read in frame from the first base. From the germline V gene (reference sequence), CDR1 is SEHNR and CDR2 is FQNEAQ. Regarding this clone: Its cognate antigen has yet to be identified. At one end the junction does not follow the germline gene, possibly because of a read error.

The sample here was peripheral blood, taken 28 days after the second AZD1222 dose. The rearranged segments are TRBV7-9 and TRBJ2-5; the central 7 bases match TRBD2. The clonotype originates from an adult who received the AZD1222 COVID-19 vaccine. The CDR3 reads as follows: CASSPITRENHF. Read as DNA, the sequence is TGTGCCAGCAGCCCTATTACGCGGGAGAACCACTTC.